What follows are 12 T cell receptor beta chains derived from one specimen sequenced in a study of T cell repertoires in cytomegalovirus infection. Their recognized antigens are unknown. In TCRdb, the reads were re-called with MiXCR into one record per CDR3 protein. Here the sample spans about 20,000 distinct CDR3 sequences, about 39% being singletons. The material was CD8+ T cells from cultured PBMCs, obtained from culture after CMV antigen stimulation. The receptor source for this set is a human donor in good health (CMV status not recorded). Some clones in this sample may be carry-over from other donors' samples.

The J gene is TRBJ2-5, the V gene TRBV4-3; 8 bases agree with TRBD2. J gave up 5 bases and V 0 bases, and 2 bases lay outside the gene matches. The CDR3 runs to 14 residues. Per germline, CDR1 LGHNA and CDR2 YSLEER. CDR3 protein: CASSQDPSGETQYF. CDR3 in DNA: TGCGCCAGCAGCCAAGACCCTAGCGGGGAGACCCAGTACTTC.

The V and J genes are TRBV25-1 and TRBJ1-1, with D maybe TRBD1 (5 bases). This CDR3 spans 15 amino acids. V was cut by 0 bases and J by 2 bases, with 10 bases left in between. The germline CDR1 and CDR2 sequences are MGHDK and SYGVNS. The CDR3 region is CASSEYPGINTEAFF. The CDR3 DNA reads TGTGCCAGCAGTGAATATCCAGGGATAAACACTGAAGCTTTCTTT.

The rearrangement joins TRBV19 to TRBJ1-1; 9 nucleotides agree with TRBD1. This CDR3 region has 15 residues. CDR1 is LNHDA and CDR2 is SQIVND in the germline V gene (reference sequence). V was pared by 9 bases and J by 1 base, with 9 bases of the junction left unmatched. CDR3 DNA sequence: TGTGCCAGCGGACAGGGGATCGGGGCGAACACTGAAGCTTTCTTT. Translation: CASGQGIGANTEAFF.

This clonotype showed up just a few times. CDR3 region: CASSDPGRGYTF. The CDR3 region has the DNA TGTGCCAGCAGTGATCCAGGGCGTGGCTACACCTTC. The chain is built from TRBV2 and TRBJ1-2; TRBD1 is a possible D gene (5 bases). Germline lookup yields CDR1 SNHLY and CDR2 FYNNEI. CDR3 length: 12 residues. Trimming stripped 3 bases from V and 7 bases from J, with 9 bases between.

About this clonotype: The germline gene is not matched at one end of the junction; a read error may be the cause. This rearrangement joins TRBV6-6 to TRBJ2-1; TRBD2 matches 7 bases. The germline V gene has CDR1 MNHNY and CDR2 SVGAGI (reference sequence). The CDR3 spans 16 residues. Written as DNA, the CDR3 is TGTGCCAGCAGTGACTCAGCGGGAATCTTGGGGAATGAGCAGTTCTTC. Amino acids: CASSDSAGILGNEQFF.

This clonotype was picked up many times. V usage is TRBV6-5 and J usage is TRBJ1-1; 9 nucleotides line up with TRBD1. V shed 8 bases, J shed 5 bases, and the junction held 12 bases outside the gene matches. The CDR3 has 15 residues. The germline V gene has CDR1 MNHEY and CDR2 SVGAGI. In DNA, the CDR3 is TGTGCCAGCCGCTTACAGGGGGCCGGTAAGACTGAAGCTTTCTTT. Its protein product is CASRLQGAGKTEAFF.

V and J are TRBV19 and TRBJ2-3, with 9 bases matching TRBD2. The germline CDR1 and CDR2 sequences are LNHDA and SQIVND (reference sequence). Trimming at V came to 3 bases and at J to 2 bases, leaving 6 bases not matched to a gene. The CDR3 is made up of 16 amino acids. CDR3 in DNA: TGTGCCAGTAGTATCGGGGTAGCGGGGGTCACAGATACGCAGTATTTT. It yields the protein CASSIGVAGVTDTQYF.

The chain has TRBV5-6 and TRBJ2-1; TRBD1 might be the D (6 bases). V was trimmed by 0 bases and J by 4 bases, leaving 11 bases between them. The CDR3 extends over 15 amino acids. Germline CDR1 SGHDT, CDR2 YYEEEE. CDR3 amino acids: CASSLDSRGYNEQFF. In DNA form, the CDR3 reads TGTGCCAGCAGCTTGGATAGCAGGGGATACAATGAGCAGTTCTTC.

In its sample, this clonotype was seen a few times. The chain carries TRBV6-2 or TRBV6-3 and TRBJ1-1, with TRBD1 matching 8 bases. The CDR3 runs 12 residues. Germline CDR1 reads MNHEY; CDR2 reads SVGEGT. V was clipped by 6 bases and J by 6 bases; unmatched bases: 3. DNA for the CDR3: TGTGCCAGCAGCCCGACAGGGGCTGAAGCTTTCTTT. This codes for CASSPTGAEAFF.

This clonotype has a handful of counts. The J gene is TRBJ1-1, the V gene TRBV7-3; D remains unclear. The CDR3 is 14 residues long. V was shortened by 0 bases and J by 1 base, with 6 bases between the two germline ends. Germline lookup yields CDR1 SGHTA and CDR2 FQGTGA. CDR3: CASSLTVENTEAFF. In nucleotides, the CDR3 is TGTGCCAGCAGCTTAACGGTGGAGAACACTGAAGCTTTCTTT.

The V gene is TRBV9, the J gene TRBJ1-5; perhaps TRBD1 as D (5 bases). Trimming pared 2 bases from V and 2 bases from J, leaving 11 bases between. Germline-derived CDR1 and CDR2 are SGDLS and YYNGEE. This CDR3 is built from 15 residues. In DNA form, the CDR3 reads TGTGCCAGCAGCGTCTCGGGGGTAGGCAATCAGCCCCAGCATTTT. It specifies CASSVSGVGNQPQHF. The complete variable domain, with remaining parts taken from reference TRBV9 and TRBJ1-5, reads DSGVTQTPKHLITATGQRVTLRCSPRSGDLSVYWYQQSLDQGLQFLIQYYNGEERAKGNILERFSAQQFPDLHSELNLSSLELGDSALYFCASSVSGVGNQPQHFGDGTRLSIL.

The chain combines TRBV3-1 with TRBJ1-1; D not certain. CDR3 length: 13 amino acids. V was trimmed by 3 bases and J by 1 base, leaving 6 bases between them. Per the germline V gene, CDR1 is LGHDT and CDR2 is YNNKEL (reference sequence). CDR3 in DNA: TGTGCCAGCAGCCACGCCGGGAACACTGAAGCTTTCTTT. Amino acid sequence: CASSHAGNTEAFF.